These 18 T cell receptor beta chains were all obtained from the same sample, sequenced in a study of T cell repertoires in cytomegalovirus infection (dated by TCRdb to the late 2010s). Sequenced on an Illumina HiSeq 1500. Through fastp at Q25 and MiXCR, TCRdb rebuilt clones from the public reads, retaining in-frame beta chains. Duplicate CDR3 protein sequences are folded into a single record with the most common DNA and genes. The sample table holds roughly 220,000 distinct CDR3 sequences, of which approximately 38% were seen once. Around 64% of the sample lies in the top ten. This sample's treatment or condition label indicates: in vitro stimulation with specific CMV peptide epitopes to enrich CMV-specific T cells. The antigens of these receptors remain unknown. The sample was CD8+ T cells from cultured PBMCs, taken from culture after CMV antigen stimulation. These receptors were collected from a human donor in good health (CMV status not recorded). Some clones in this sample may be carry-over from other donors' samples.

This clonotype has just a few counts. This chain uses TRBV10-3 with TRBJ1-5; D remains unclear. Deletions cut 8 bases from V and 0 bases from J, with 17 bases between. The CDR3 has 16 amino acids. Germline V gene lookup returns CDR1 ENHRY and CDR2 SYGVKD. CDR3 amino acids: CAIDQSETDSNQPQHF. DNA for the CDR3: TGTGCCATCGACCAAAGTGAGACGGATAGCAATCAGCCCCAGCATTTT.

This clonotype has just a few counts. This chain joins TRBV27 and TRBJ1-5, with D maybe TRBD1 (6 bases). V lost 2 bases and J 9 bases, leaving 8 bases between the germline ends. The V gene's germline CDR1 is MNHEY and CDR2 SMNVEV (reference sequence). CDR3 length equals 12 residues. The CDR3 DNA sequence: TGTGCCAGCAGTTTACAAGGGGGGCCCCAGCATTTT. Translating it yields CASSLQGGPQHF.

The CDR3 sequence is CASSLDADTQETQYF. The CDR3 bases are TGCGCCAGCAGCTTGGACGCGGACACCCAAGAGACCCAGTACTTC. The gene calls are TRBV5-1 and TRBJ2-5; a weak D match, TRBD1 (5 bases). The CDR3 has 15 amino acids. Per the germline V gene, CDR1 is SGHRS and CDR2 is YFSETQ. V lost 0 bases to trimming and J lost 1 base, with 10 bases between them.

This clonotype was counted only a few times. CDR3 protein: CASSLQGADTQYF. CDR3 bases: TGTGCCAGCAGTTTGCAGGGGGCAGATACGCAGTATTTT. This sequence joins TRBV12-3 or TRBV12-4 and TRBJ2-3; the match to TRBD1 covers 7 bases. V gave up 3 bases and J gave up 4 bases; unmatched junction bases: 1. CDR3 length: 13 amino acids.

DNA for the CDR3: TGCGCCAGCAGCTTGGCCGGGGACAGTTTCTACTCCTACGAGCAGTACTTC. This translates into CASSLAGDSFYSYEQYF. This chain links TRBV5-1 with TRBJ2-7; 7 nucleotides match TRBD1. The CDR3 is 17 residues long. The V segment lost 0 bases and the J segment 0 bases; nucleotides outside the gene matches: 9. Germline-derived CDR1 and CDR2 are SGHRS and YFSETQ.

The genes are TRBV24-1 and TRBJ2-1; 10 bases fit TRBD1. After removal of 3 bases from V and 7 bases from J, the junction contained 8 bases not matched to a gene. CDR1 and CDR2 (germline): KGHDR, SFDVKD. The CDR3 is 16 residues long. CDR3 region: CATSDLPGQGRNEQFF. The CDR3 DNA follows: TGTGCCACCAGTGATCTACCGGGACAGGGGAGGAATGAGCAGTTCTTC.

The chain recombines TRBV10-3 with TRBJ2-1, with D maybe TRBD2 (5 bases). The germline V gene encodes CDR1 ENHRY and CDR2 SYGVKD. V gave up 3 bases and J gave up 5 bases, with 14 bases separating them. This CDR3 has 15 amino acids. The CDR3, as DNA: TGTGCCATCAGTGATCGAGGGAGAAAACACAATGAGCAGTTCTTC. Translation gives CAISDRGRKHNEQFF.

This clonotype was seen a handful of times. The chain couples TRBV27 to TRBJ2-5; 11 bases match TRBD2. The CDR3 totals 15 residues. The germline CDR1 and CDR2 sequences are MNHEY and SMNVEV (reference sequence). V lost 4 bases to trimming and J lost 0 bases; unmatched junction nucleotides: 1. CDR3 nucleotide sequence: TGTGCCAGCAGTTCTAGCGGGGGGTACCAAGAGACCCAGTACTTC. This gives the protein CASSSSGGYQETQYF.

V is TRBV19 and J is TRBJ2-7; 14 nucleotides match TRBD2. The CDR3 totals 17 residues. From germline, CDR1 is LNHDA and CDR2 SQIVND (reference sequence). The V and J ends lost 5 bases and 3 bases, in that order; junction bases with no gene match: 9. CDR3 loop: CASSHFGLAGGIYEQYF. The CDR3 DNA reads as TGTGCCAGTAGTCACTTCGGACTAGCGGGGGGCATCTACGAGCAGTACTTC.

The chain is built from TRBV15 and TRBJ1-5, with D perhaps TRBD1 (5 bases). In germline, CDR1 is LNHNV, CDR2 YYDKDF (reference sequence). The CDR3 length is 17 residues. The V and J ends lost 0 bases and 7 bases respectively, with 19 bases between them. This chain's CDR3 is CATSREQGRRVRQPQHF. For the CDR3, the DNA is TGTGCCACCAGCAGAGAGCAGGGACGCAGAGTGAGGCAGCCCCAGCATTTT.

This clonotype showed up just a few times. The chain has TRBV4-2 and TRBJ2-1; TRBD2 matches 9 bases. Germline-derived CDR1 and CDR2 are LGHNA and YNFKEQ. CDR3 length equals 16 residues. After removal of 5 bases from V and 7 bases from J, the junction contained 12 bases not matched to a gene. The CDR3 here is CASSTRGSGSVNEQFF. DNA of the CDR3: TGTGCCAGCAGCACGAGAGGTAGCGGGAGTGTTAATGAGCAGTTCTTC.

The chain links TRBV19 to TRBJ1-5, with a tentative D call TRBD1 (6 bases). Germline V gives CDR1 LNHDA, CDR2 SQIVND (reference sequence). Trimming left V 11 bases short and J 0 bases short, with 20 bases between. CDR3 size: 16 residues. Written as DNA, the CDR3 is TGTGCCGCGGAGGGGGAGGGACGTTATAGCAATCAGCCCCAGCATTTT. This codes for CAAEGEGRYSNQPQHF.

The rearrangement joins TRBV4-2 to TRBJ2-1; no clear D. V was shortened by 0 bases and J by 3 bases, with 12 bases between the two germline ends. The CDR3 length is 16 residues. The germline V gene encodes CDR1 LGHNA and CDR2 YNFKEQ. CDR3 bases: TGTGCCAGCAGCCAAGATTTAACTACCCTCTACAATGAGCAGTTCTTC. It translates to CASSQDLTTLYNEQFF.

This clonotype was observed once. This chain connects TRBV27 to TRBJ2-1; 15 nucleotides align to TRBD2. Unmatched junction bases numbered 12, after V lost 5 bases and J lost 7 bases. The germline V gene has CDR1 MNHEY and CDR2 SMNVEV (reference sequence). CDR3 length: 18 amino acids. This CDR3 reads CASSGTFGLAGGPNEQFF. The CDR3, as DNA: TGTGCCAGCAGTGGGACTTTCGGACTAGCGGGAGGGCCAAATGAGCAGTTCTTC.

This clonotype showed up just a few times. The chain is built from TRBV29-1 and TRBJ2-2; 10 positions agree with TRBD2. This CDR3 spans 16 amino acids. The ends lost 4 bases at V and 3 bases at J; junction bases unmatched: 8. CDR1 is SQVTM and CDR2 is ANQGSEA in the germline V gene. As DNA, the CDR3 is TGCAGCGTTGTTTCTAGCGGGGGACAATACACCGGGGAGCTGTTTTTT. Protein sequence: CSVVSSGGQYTGELFF.

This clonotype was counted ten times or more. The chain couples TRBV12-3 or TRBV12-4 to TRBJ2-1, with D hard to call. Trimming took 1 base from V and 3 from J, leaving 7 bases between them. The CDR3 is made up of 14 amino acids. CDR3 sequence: CASSLVLFYNEQFF. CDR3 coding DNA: TGTGCCAGCAGTTTAGTCCTTTTCTACAATGAGCAGTTCTTC.

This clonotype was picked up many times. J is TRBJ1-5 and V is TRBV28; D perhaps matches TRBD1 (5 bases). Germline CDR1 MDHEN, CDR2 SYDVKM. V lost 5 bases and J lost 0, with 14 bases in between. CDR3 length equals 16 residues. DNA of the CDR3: TGTGCCAGCAGTCCCGGGGGACTGATTAGCAATCAGCCCCAGCATTTT. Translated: CASSPGGLISNQPQHF.

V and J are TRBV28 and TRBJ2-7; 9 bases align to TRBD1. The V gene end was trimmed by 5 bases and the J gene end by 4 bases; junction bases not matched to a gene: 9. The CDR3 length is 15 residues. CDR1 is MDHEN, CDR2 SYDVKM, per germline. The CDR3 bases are TGTGCCAGCAGTCAAATAACAGGGGGCGAGTACGAGCAGTACTTC. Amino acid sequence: CASSQITGGEYEQYF.